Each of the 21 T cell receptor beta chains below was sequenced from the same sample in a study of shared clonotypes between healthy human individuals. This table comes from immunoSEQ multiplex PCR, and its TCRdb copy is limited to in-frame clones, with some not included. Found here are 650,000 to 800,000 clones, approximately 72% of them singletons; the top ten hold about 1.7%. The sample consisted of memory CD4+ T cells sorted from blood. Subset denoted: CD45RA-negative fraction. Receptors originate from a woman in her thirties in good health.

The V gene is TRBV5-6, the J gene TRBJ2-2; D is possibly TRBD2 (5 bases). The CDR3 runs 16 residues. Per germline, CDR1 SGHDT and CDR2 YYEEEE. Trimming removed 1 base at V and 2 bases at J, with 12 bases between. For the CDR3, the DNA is TGTGCCAGCAGCTTGTTCAGTGCTAGCAACACCGGGGAGCTGTTTTTT. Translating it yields CASSLFSASNTGELFF.

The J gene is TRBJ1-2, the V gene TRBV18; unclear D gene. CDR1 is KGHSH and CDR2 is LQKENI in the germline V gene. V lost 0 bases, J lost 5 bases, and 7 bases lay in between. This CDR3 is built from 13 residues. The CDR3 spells CASSPPAGYGYTF. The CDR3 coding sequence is TGTGCCAGCTCACCACCGGCCGGGTATGGCTACACCTTC. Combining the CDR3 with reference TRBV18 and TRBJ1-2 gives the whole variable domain NAGVMQNPRHLVRRRGQEARLRCSPMKGHSHVYWYRQLPEEGLKFMVYLQKENIIDESGMPKERFSAEFPKEGPSILRIQQVVRGDSAAYFCASSPPAGYGYTFGSGTRLTVV.

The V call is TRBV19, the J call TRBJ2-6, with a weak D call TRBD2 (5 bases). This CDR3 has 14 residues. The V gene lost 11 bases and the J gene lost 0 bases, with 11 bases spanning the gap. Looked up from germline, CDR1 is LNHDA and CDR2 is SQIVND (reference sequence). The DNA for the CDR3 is TGTGCCGCTAGCACGGGCTCTGGGGCCAACGTCCTGACTTTC. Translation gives CAASTGSGANVLTF.

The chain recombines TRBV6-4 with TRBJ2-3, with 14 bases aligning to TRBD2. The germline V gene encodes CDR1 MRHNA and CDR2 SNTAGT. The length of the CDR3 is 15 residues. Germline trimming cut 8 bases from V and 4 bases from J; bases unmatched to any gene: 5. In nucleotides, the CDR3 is TGTGCCAGCCGGAGACTAGCGGGAGGGCCAGATACGCAGTATTTT. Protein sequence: CASRRLAGGPDTQYF.

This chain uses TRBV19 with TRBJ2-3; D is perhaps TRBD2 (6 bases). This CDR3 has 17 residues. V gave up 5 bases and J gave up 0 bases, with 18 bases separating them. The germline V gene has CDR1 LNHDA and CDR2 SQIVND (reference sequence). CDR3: CASSQFWREESTDTQYF. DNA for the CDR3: TGTGCCAGTAGTCAGTTTTGGAGGGAGGAGAGCACAGATACGCAGTATTTT.

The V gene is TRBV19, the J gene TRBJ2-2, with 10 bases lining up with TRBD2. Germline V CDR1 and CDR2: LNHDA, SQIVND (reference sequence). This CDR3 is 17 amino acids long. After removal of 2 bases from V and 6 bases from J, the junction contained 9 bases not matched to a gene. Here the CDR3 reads CASSIPGTSAFPGELFF. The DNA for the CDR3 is TGTGCCAGTAGTATACCCGGGACTAGCGCCTTTCCCGGGGAGCTGTTTTTT.

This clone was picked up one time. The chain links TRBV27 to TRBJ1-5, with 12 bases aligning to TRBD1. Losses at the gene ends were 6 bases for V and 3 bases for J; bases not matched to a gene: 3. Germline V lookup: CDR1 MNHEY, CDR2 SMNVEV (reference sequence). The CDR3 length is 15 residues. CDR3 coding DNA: TGTGCCAGCAGGCCGGGACAGGGGGCCAATCAGCCCCAGCATTTT. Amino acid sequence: CASRPGQGANQPQHF.

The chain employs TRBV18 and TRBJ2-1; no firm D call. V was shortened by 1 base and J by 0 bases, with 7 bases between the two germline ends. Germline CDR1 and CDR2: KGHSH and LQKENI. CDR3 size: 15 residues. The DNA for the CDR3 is TGTGCCAGCTCACCACAGGACCCCTCCTACAATGAGCAGTTCTTC. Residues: CASSPQDPSYNEQFF.

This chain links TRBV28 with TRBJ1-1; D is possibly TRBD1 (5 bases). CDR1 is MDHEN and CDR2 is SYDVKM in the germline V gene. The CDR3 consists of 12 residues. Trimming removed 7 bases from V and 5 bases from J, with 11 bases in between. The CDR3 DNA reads TGTGCCAGCACGACAAGGGGTACTGAAGCTTTCTTT. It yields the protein CASTTRGTEAFF.

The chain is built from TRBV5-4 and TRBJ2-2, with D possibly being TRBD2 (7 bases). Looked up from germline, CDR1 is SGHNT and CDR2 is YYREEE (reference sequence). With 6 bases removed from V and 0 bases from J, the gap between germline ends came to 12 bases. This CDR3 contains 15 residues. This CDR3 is CASMRGRANTGELFF. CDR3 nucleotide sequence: TGTGCCAGCATGAGGGGGAGGGCGAACACCGGGGAGCTGTTTTTT. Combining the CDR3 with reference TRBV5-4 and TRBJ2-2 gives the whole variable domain ETGVTQSPTHLIKTRGQQVTLRCSSQSGHNTVSWYQQALGQGPQFIFQYYREEENGRGNFPPRFSGLQFPNYSSELNVNALELDDSALYLCASMRGRANTGELFFGEGSRLTVL.

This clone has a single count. The DNA of the CDR3 is TGCAGCGTTGAAGATCTAGGATACTATGGCTACACCTTC. This encodes CSVEDLGYYGYTF. The chain recombines TRBV29-1 with TRBJ1-2, with D unclear. The CDR3 sequence is 13 residues long. CDR1 is SQVTM and CDR2 is ANQGSEA in the germline V gene. V was trimmed by 0 bases and J by 3 bases, leaving 8 bases between them.

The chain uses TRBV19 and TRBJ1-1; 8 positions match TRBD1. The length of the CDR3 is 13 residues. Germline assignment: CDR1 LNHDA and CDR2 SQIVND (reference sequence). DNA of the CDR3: TGTGCGATTAAGGGTCAGGGGGCCACTGAAGCTTTCTTT. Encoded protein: CAIKGQGATEAFF.

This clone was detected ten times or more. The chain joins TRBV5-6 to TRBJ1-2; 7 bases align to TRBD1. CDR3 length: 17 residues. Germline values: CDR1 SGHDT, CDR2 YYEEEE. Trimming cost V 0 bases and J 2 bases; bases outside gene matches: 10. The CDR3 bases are TGTGCCAGCAGCTTGGCTGGGGGCAGGGGGAGGAACTATGGCTACACCTTC. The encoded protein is CASSLAGGRGRNYGYTF.

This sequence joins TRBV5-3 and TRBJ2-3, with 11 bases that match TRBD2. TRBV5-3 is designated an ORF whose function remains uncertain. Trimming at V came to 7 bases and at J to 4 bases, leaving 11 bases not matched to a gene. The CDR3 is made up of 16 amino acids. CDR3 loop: CARPPGLAVLADTQYF. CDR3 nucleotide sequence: TGTGCCAGACCTCCGGGACTAGCGGTGTTGGCAGATACGCAGTATTTT.

The CDR3 protein is CASSPTEDTQYF. The CDR3 DNA sequence: TGTGCCAGCAGCCCAACCGAAGATACGCAGTATTTT. The chain recombines TRBV6-1 with TRBJ2-3; D is undetermined. The CDR3 spans 12 residues. V was clipped by 6 bases and J by 5 bases, with 9 bases between them. Germline lookup yields CDR1 MNHNS and CDR2 SASEGT.

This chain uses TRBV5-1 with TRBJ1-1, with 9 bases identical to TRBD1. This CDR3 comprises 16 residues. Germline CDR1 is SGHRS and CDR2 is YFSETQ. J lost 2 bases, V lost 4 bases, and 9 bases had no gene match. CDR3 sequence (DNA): TGCGCCAGCAGCGACGGGACAGGGACCCCCAACACTGAAGCTTTCTTT. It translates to CASSDGTGTPNTEAFF.

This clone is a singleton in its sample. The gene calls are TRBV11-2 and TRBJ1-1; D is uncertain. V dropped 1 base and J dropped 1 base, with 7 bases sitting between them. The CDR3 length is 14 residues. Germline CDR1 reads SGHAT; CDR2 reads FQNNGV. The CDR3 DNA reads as TGTGCCAGCAGCTTAGTTTCCGGGAACACTGAAGCTTTCTTT. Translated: CASSLVSGNTEAFF.

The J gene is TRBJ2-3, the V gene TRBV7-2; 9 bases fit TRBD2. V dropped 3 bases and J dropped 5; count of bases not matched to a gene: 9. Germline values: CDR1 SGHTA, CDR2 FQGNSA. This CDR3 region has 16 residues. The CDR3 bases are TGTGCCAGCAGCTTTGGGGCGGGAGGGCCGGTAGATACGCAGTATTTT. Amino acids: CASSFGAGGPVDTQYF.

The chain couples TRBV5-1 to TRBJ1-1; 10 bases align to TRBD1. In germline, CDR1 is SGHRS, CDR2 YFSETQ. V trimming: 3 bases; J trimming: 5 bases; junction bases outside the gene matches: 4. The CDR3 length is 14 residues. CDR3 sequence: CASSSRQGATEAFF. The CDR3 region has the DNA TGCGCCAGCAGCTCCAGACAGGGGGCAACTGAAGCTTTCTTT.

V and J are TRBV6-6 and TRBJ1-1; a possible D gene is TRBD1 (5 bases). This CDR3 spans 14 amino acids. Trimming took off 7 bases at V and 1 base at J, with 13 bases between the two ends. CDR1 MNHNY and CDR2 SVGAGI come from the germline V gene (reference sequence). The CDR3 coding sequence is TGTGCCAGCAAAAAGGGGCAGAGGAACACTGAAGCTTTCTTT. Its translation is CASKKGQRNTEAFF.

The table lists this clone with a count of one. The CDR3 protein is CASSSQPGQQETQYF. The CDR3 DNA sequence: TGTGCCAGCAGCTCGCAACCGGGACAGCAAGAGACCCAGTACTTC. The chain carries TRBV7-2 and TRBJ2-5, with 7 bases matching TRBD1. The J segment lost 2 bases and the V segment lost 4 bases, leaving 7 bases of the junction unmatched. This CDR3 region has 15 residues. Germline CDR1 is SGHTA and CDR2 is FQGNSA.